Below, one T cell receptor (beta chain) is given with its context. CDR1 is SGHTA and CDR2 is FQGTGA in the germline V gene. V shed 1 base and J shed 8 bases, with 14 bases lying between them. There are 14 residues in the CDR3. As handled by the study authors: Estimation of nucleated cell counts relied on the amplification of reference gene primers. Generated by immunoSEQ multiplex PCR, the TCRdb table keeps only in-frame clones and is missing some. That table gives V, J and clone size, and the DNA gave D and trimming. The sample carries roughly 60,000 clones, roughly four fifths recorded once. The data originate from a study of blood T cell repertoires in COVID-19.

Sequences were obtained from peripheral blood. The chain carries TRBV7-3 and TRBJ1-1, with D perhaps matching TRBD1 (5 bases). This TCR was recovered from a man in his sixties with acute or convalescent COVID-19. Here the CDR3 reads CASSLNQGSAEAFF. CDR3 DNA sequence: TGTGCCAGCAGCTTAAACCAGGGTAGTGCGGAAGCTTTCTTT.